These T cell receptor beta chains were read from a single sample in a study of shared clonotypes between healthy human individuals. The assay was immunoSEQ multiplex PCR, and TCRdb's table has in-frame clones only and misses some. Among more than 1,200,000 clones listed, 97% to 99% were seen once. The sequenced sample was naive CD4+ T cells sorted from blood. Source of these receptors: a man aged 30-40 years in good health. The CDR3 runs from the conserved cysteine through the conserved F or W. Fields, in order: J gene, D gene, clone size, V gene, CDR3 DNA, CDR3 protein. A D gene is named only where the DNA matches it firmly. Rows give clone size only sometimes, using once, few, many, or a class for an expanded clone.

TRBJ2-3 | - | - | TRBV7-8 | TGTGCCAGCAGCTTAGGTCCGGGCACAGATACGCAGTATTTT | CASSLGPGTDTQYF
TRBJ2-4 | - | - | TRBV25-1 | TGTGCCAGCAGTGCCCCAGGTTTAGATTTAAACATTCAGTACTTC | CASSAPGLDLNIQYF
TRBJ2-1 | TRBD2 | - | TRBV5-4 | TGTGCCAGCAGCTTGACTAGCGGCTCCTACAATGAGCAGTTCTTC | CASSLTSGSYNEQFF
TRBJ1-5 | TRBD1 | - | TRBV6-6 | TGTGCCAGCAGGGAACAGGGGGCGGGTCAGCCCCAGCATTTT | CASREQGAGQPQHF
TRBJ2-3 | - | - | TRBV7-2 | TGTGCCAGCAGCACCACTTTGACCTATACGCAGTATTTT | CASSTTLTYTQYF
TRBJ2-1 | TRBD2 | - | TRBV7-2 | TGTGCCAGCAGCTTAGTGCGGGAGCCCTCCTACAATGAGCAGTTCTTC | CASSLVREPSYNEQFF
TRBJ2-7 | - | once | TRBV27 | TGTGCCAGCAGTTTAATAGGACAGCCCACCTACGAGCAGTACTTC | CASSLIGQPTYEQYF
TRBJ2-5 | - | - | TRBV7-2 | TGTGCCAGCAGCAAACAGACGGGGAAACAAGAGACCCAGTACTTC | CASSKQTGKQETQYF
TRBJ2-3 | - | - | TRBV9 | TGTGCCAGCACCCCTACCTTGATTGCAGATACGCAGTATTTT | CASTPTLIADTQYF
TRBJ2-1 | - | - | TRBV6-1 | TGTGCCAGCAATGGGCGGATATACAATGAGCAGTTCTTC | CASNGRIYNEQFF
TRBJ1-1 | - | - | TRBV2 | TGTGCCAGCAGCTACGACATGTATGCTTTCTTT | CASSYDMYAFF
TRBJ2-1 | TRBD2 | - | TRBV28 | TGTGCCAGCAGTTTAACGGGACTAGCGGGATTCAATGAGCAGTTCTTC | CASSLTGLAGFNEQFF
TRBJ2-7 | TRBD1 | once | TRBV10-1 | TGCGCCAGCAGTCCCGGACAGGGGGTTTACGAGCAGTACTTC | CASSPGQGVYEQYF
TRBJ2-2 | - | - | TRBV18 | TGTGCCAGCTCATCGATCGAGGTGTCCGAAACCGGGGAGCTGTTTTTT | CASSSIEVSETGELFF
TRBJ2-1 | TRBD2 | - | TRBV10-1 | TGCGCCAGCAGTGAGTCTCTACTAGCGGGGGAGCAGTTCTTC | CASSESLLAGEQFF
TRBJ2-4 | - | - | TRBV4-1 | TGCGCCAGCAGCCAAGAAGTGTTGAACATTCAGTACTTC | CASSQEVLNIQYF
TRBJ2-2 | - | - | TRBV12-2 | TGTGCAAGTCGCTTACACGGGACAGTAGCCCCGAACACCGGGGAGCTGTTTTTT | CASRLHGTVAPNTGELFF
TRBJ1-2 | - | - | TRBV7-6 | TGTGCCAGCAGCTTGTTAGCGGCAGGGTCCCCGAACTATGGCTACACCTTC | CASSLLAAGSPNYGYTF
TRBJ2-2 | - | - | TRBV6-9 | TGTGCCAGCAGTCCCAGGGCGGACACCGGGGAGCTGTTTTTT | CASSPRADTGELFF
TRBJ2-7 | - | - | TRBV5-1 | TGCGCCAGCAGAGTCAGGGACCCCTACGAGCAGTACTTC | CASRVRDPYEQYF
TRBJ2-1 | TRBD2 | - | TRBV9 | TGTGCCAGCAGCCCCATCAGTAGCGGGAGATACAATGAGCAGTTCTTC | CASSPISSGRYNEQFF
TRBJ2-5 | - | - | TRBV30 | TGTGCCTGGACGCCTTGGGGTAGCCACGAGACCCAGTACTTC | CAWTPWGSHETQYF